The following is a TCR beta chain sequence with its context. The sample is drawn from a study of monozygotic twins with inflammatory bowel disease. TCRdb re-called the 5' RACE reads and gives one entry per CDR3 protein, without DNA. Its clone listing holds approximately 210,000 distinct CDR3 sequences. This clonotype originated in a human donor with ulcerative colitis or Crohn's disease, or a healthy co-twin of an affected twin (not recorded which). The sample taken for sequencing was blood.

CDR3: CASSPGRGHAGELFF. J is TRBJ2-2 and V is TRBV7-9; TCRdb indicates TRBD1, and absent DNA this call remains unverified. The CDR3 has 15 residues. Germline assignment: CDR1 SEHNR and CDR2 FQNEAQ (reference sequence).